What follows are 3 T cell receptor beta chains derived from one specimen sequenced in a study of shared clonotypes between healthy human individuals (dated by TCRdb to about 2020). The library was produced with the immunoSEQ multiplex PCR assay. In TCRdb, the immuneACCESS table is reduced to in-frame sequences with V and J assigned. These tables do not hold every clone; where another copy was compared, an unresolved V gene accounts for under half, and the others remain unexplained. Counted in this sample were more than 550,000 clones; less than 95% of them appeared once. 30% to 40% of the sample lies in the top ten. Sequencing was carried out using memory CD8+ T cells from PBMCs. The cell subset or site label on this specimen signifies: CD45RO+ cells pooled with CCR7-negative TemRA cells. These receptors were obtained from a man younger than 35 in good health. Some clones in this sample may be carry-over from other donors' samples.

The V and J genes are TRBV19 and TRBJ2-7; D call uncertain. The CDR3 consists of 14 residues. Deletions cut 1 base from V and 0 bases from J, with 7 bases between. Germline V gene data show CDR1 as LNHDA and CDR2 as SQIVND (reference sequence). DNA of the CDR3: TGTGCCAGTAGTATAGGGGCGGACTCCTACGAGCAGTACTTC. Translation: CASSIGADSYEQYF.

Remarks on this clone: The sample holds other DNA sequences that translate to the same CDR3. The genes are TRBV27 and TRBJ1-1, with TRBD1 matching 7 bases. V lost 3 bases to trimming and J lost 2 bases; unmatched junction nucleotides: 3. This CDR3 spans 14 amino acids. Germline V gene data show CDR1 as MNHEY and CDR2 as SMNVEV (reference sequence). CDR3 nucleotides: TGTGCCAGCAGTTTGAGGGGGCCAAACACTGAAGCTTTCTTT. This gives the protein CASSLRGPNTEAFF.

This chain uses TRBV2 with TRBJ2-5; D not certain. The CDR3 covers 11 residues. Between the trimmed V and J ends, which lost 4 bases and 3 bases, there was a span of 3 bases. The germline CDR1 and CDR2 sequences are SNHLY and FYNNEI. The CDR3 DNA sequence: TGTGCCAGCAGTGGAGAAGAGACCCAGTACTTC. It specifies CASSGEETQYF.